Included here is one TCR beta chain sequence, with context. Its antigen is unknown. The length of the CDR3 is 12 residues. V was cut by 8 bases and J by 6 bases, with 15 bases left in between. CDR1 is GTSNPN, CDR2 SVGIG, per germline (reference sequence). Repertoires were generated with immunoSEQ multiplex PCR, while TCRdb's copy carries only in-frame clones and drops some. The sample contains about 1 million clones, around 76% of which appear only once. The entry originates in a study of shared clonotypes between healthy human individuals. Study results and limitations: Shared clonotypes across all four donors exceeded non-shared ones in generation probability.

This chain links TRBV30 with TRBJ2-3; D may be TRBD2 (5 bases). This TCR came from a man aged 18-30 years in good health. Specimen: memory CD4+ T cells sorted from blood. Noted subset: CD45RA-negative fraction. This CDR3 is CAGGTLGDTQYF. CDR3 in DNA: TGTGCCGGAGGCACCTTGGGGGATACGCAGTATTTT.